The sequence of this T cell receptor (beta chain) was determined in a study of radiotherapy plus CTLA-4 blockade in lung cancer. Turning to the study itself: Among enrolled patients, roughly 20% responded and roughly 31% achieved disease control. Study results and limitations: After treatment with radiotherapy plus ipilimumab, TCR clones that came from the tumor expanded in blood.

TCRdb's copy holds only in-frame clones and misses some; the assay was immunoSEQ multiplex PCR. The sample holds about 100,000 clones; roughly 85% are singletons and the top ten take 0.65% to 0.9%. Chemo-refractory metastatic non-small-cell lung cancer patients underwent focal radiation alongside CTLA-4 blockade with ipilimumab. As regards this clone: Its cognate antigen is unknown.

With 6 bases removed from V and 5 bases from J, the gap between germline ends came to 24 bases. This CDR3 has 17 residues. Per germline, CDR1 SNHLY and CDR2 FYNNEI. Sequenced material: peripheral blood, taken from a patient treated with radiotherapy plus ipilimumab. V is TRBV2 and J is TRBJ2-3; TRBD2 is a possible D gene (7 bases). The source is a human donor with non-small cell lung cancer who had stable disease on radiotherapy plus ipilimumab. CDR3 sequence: CASREWSVGGGRDTQYF. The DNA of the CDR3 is TGTGCCAGCAGGGAGTGGTCGGTCGGCGGGGGCAGAGATACGCAGTATTTT.